A single T cell receptor beta chain is shown here with its context. Original analysis: Quantification of nucleated cells was approximated via reference gene primer amplification. Profiled with immunoSEQ multiplex PCR; TCRdb holds only in-frame clones, not every one. V and J calls plus clone size are reproduced from that table; the DNA served to infer D and trimming. Found here are about 130,000 clones, 86% of them singletons; the top ten hold about 2.5%. Between the trimmed V and J ends, which lost 10 bases and 1 base, there was a span of 13 bases. CDR1 is LNHDA and CDR2 is SQIVND in the germline V gene (reference sequence). The CDR3 totals 14 residues. Recovered status in Cohort 3 required two negative PCRs, clearance, or symptom resolution. The sample originates from a study of blood T cell repertoires in COVID-19. Looking at the study overall: The United States, Italy and Spain supplied acute and convalescent COVID-19 samples.

V gene TRBV19 combines with J gene TRBJ2-2, with D unclear. The sequence was obtained from a woman aged 50 to 65 who had recovered from COVID-19. Sequencing used PBMCs or T cells enriched from blood (not recorded which). CDR3 sequence reads: CATGREQNTGELFF. The CDR3 coding sequence is TGTGCCACCGGTAGAGAGCAGAACACCGGGGAGCTGTTTTTT. Combining the CDR3 with reference TRBV19 and TRBJ2-2 gives the whole variable domain DGGITQSPKYLFRKEGQNVTLSCEQNLNHDAMYWYRQDPGQGLRLIYYSQIVNDFQKGDIAEGYSVSREKKESFPLTVTSAQKNPTAFYLCATGREQNTGELFFGEGSRLTVL.